The 13 T cell receptor beta chains below were found in one sample sequenced in a study of long-term antiretroviral therapy in people with HIV. Running of the v3.0 immunoSEQ assay took place at survey level. Produced via immunoSEQ multiplex PCR; TCRdb's table is partial and in-frame only. This table holds approximately 20,000 clones, around 90% found once. The sample was unsorted PBMCs, taken 2.1 years after starting antiretroviral therapy. The receptors come from a man aged 18-30 years with HIV.

Only a few counts were recorded for this clone. The V and J genes are TRBV7-6 and TRBJ2-7; D may be TRBD1 (6 bases). Germline assignment: CDR1 SGHVS and CDR2 FNYEAQ. V was shortened by 2 bases and J by 3 bases, with 14 bases between the two germline ends. The CDR3 is 15 residues long. The CDR3 loop reads CASSLSVGAGYEQYF. CDR3 coding DNA: TGTGCCAGCAGCTTAAGCGTGGGGGCAGGCTACGAGCAGTACTTC.

The chain links TRBV18 to TRBJ2-1, with 8 bases matching TRBD2. Germline values: CDR1 KGHSH, CDR2 LQKENI. The V and J ends lost 6 bases and 4 bases, in that order; junction bases with no gene match: 8. The CDR3 has 15 amino acids. CDR3 DNA sequence: TGTGCCAGCTCTAACCAACGGGGGGGGTACAATGAGCAGTTCTTC. It encodes CASSNQRGGYNEQFF. Full variable domain (missing parts from reference TRBV18 and TRBJ2-1): NAGVMQNPRHLVRRRGQEARLRCSPMKGHSHVYWYRQLPEEGLKFMVYLQKENIIDESGMPKERFSAEFPKEGPSILRIQQVVRGDSAAYFCASSNQRGGYNEQFFGPGTRLTVL.

The chain carries TRBV7-8 and TRBJ1-5; D is undetermined. The CDR3 is 16 amino acids. Trimming cost V 2 bases and J 5 bases, with 16 bases left between them. Germline V gene lookup returns CDR1 SGHVS and CDR2 FQNEAQ. CDR3 sequence (DNA): TGTGCCAGCAGCTTAAAACGTCTAACAGCTCATCAGCCCCAGCATTTT. Amino acids: CASSLKRLTAHQPQHF.

This chain connects TRBV27 to TRBJ2-7, with D maybe TRBD2 (7 bases). CDR3 length: 16 amino acids. Trimming shortened V by 7 bases and J by 0 bases, and 19 bases separated the two germline ends. Germline CDR1 MNHEY, CDR2 SMNVEV (reference sequence). CDR3 coding DNA: TGTGCCAGCACCCCGTGGGCGGGGGCTCCCTCCTACGAGCAGTACTTC. Protein product: CASTPWAGAPSYEQYF.

V usage is TRBV4-3 and J usage is TRBJ1-5, with D perhaps TRBD1 (5 bases). The germline V gene encodes CDR1 LGHNA and CDR2 YSLEER. The CDR3 is 16 amino acids. The V end was cut by 4 bases, the J end by 3 bases, with 16 bases between. The CDR3 region is CASSPGIPTANQPQHF. CDR3 sequence (DNA): TGCGCCAGCAGCCCAGGGATCCCGACAGCCAATCAGCCCCAGCATTTT.

The chain carries TRBV9 and TRBJ1-2; 7 bases line up with TRBD1. V lost 1 base to trimming and J lost 2 bases; unmatched junction nucleotides: 5. The CDR3 is 15 residues long. Looked up from germline, CDR1 is SGDLS and CDR2 is YYNGEE. CDR3 amino acids: CASSVSRGRNYGYTF. DNA for the CDR3: TGTGCCAGCAGCGTAAGTAGGGGGCGGAACTATGGCTACACCTTC.

The chain joins TRBV19 to TRBJ2-7; TRBD1 agrees at 7 bases. The germline gives CDR1 LNHDA, CDR2 SQIVND (reference sequence). The CDR3 consists of 14 residues. V was pared by 0 bases and J by 5 bases, with 4 bases of the junction left unmatched. Written as DNA, the CDR3 is TGTGCCAGTAGTATAGATCTACAGGGGAACGAGCAGTACTTC. Protein sequence: CASSIDLQGNEQYF.

This clone was seen a handful of times. J is TRBJ2-7 and V is TRBV4-3, with a weak D call TRBD2 (5 bases). Looked up from germline, CDR1 is LGHNA and CDR2 is YSLEER. The V gene lost 2 bases and the J gene lost 2 bases, with 7 bases spanning the gap. CDR3 length: 13 amino acids. The CDR3 loop is CASSQRTAYEQYF. The CDR3 coding sequence is TGCGCCAGCAGCCAACGGACTGCCTACGAGCAGTACTTC.

This sequence joins TRBV6-5 and TRBJ1-1; unclear D gene. Germline-derived CDR1 and CDR2 are MNHEY and SVGAGI. Trimming pared 6 bases from V and 3 bases from J, leaving 14 bases between. The CDR3 contains 14 residues. For the CDR3, the DNA is TGTGCCAGCAGACTTCGGAAAAGGGACACTGAAGCTTTCTTT. Residues: CASRLRKRDTEAFF.

The chain is built from TRBV5-6 and TRBJ1-5; perhaps TRBD1 as D (5 bases). Between the trimmed V and J ends, which lost 4 bases and 10 bases, there was a span of 15 bases. This CDR3 has 13 residues. Germline lookup yields CDR1 SGHDT and CDR2 YYEEEE. The CDR3 coding sequence is TGTGCCAGCAGCACCGCTGGTGGGGCACCCCAGCATTTT. This codes for CASSTAGGAPQHF.

The chain combines TRBV30 with TRBJ2-7; the D gene is possibly TRBD2 (5 bases). Germline values: CDR1 GTSNPN, CDR2 SVGIG (reference sequence). Trimming shortened V by 2 bases and J by 10 bases, and 21 bases separated the two germline ends. The CDR3 runs to 14 residues. CDR3: CAWSLPSGSLRQYF. In DNA, the CDR3 is TGTGCCTGGAGTTTACCAAGCGGATCCCTTCGTCAGTACTTC.

The chain uses TRBV10-3 and TRBJ1-1, with a weak D call TRBD1 (6 bases). The CDR3 has 12 residues. Between the trimmed V and J ends, which lost 10 bases and 4 bases, there was a span of 13 bases. Per germline, CDR1 ENHRY and CDR2 SYGVKD. The chain's CDR3 is CATIQGGTEAFF. The CDR3 DNA is TGTGCCACCATACAGGGCGGCACTGAAGCTTTCTTT.

V and J are TRBV27 and TRBJ1-5; D not resolved. Looked up from germline, CDR1 is MNHEY and CDR2 is SMNVEV (reference sequence). CDR3 length equals 12 residues. The CDR3 DNA reads as TGTGCGACGGGGAGACCAAATCAGCCCCAGCATTTT. This gives the protein CATGRPNQPQHF.